Detailed here is one T cell receptor beta chain. The antigen remains unidentified. The data derive from a study of CXCR3-negative and CXCR3-positive naive CD8 T cells. Study-level results: For naive cells, CXCR3-negative and CXCR3-positive subsets had similar TRBV-TRBJ usage; for memory cells, usage differed. The TRB CDR3s that CXCR3-positive naive cells carried were more hydrophobic than those of CXCR3-negative naive cells.

Naive CD8+ T cells showed CD45RO-CCR7+CD27+CD95-. UMI-labeled 5' RACE yielded the TRB cDNA libraries. Reanalyzing the 5' RACE reads, TCRdb keeps one entry per CDR3 protein, without DNA. The listing contains about 98,000 distinct CDR3 sequences. This CDR3 has 15 amino acids. From germline, CDR1 is MNHEY and CDR2 SVGAGI. Sequenced material: naive CXCR3+ CD8+ T cells from blood. Subset reported: CD45RO-CCR7+CD27+CD95- naive CD8+ T cells expressing CXCR3 (TNR3+). The chain combines TRBV6-5 with TRBJ1-2; TCRdb returns TRBD1, unconfirmable since there is no DNA. This clonotype was sampled from a human donor in good health. Some clones in this sample may be carry-over from other donors' samples. The CDR3 sequence is CASSYSRAGLQGYTF.